The 32 T cell receptor beta chains given below trace back to one sample, sequenced in a study of control samples from healthy donors and cancer patients. Profiling relied on immunoSEQ multiplex PCR, and the TCRdb table lists in-frame clones only, not all of them. The table includes approximately 160,000 clones, approximately 94% detected once. Sequenced sample: blood. These receptors were obtained from a woman between 18 and 29 years old in good health.

The rearrangement links TRBV9 to TRBJ1-1, with D perhaps matching TRBD1 (5 bases). Germline CDR1 reads SGDLS; CDR2 reads YYNGEE. Deletions cut 0 bases from V and 1 base from J, with 10 bases between. The CDR3 has 15 residues. The CDR3 reads CASSVGGSTNTEAFF. The CDR3 region has the DNA TGTGCCAGCAGCGTAGGGGGCAGCACGAACACTGAAGCTTTCTTT.

J is TRBJ2-3 and V is TRBV7-2, with D possibly called TRBD1 or TRBD2 (6 bases each). V lost 5 bases and J 4 bases, leaving 19 bases between the germline ends. CDR1 and CDR2 from the germline V gene are SGHTA and FQGNSA. CDR3 length: 16 residues. CDR3: CASSVSTGRWADTQYF. The CDR3 region has the DNA TGTGCCAGCAGCGTATCTACAGGGAGGTGGGCAGATACGCAGTATTTT.

This rearrangement joins TRBV7-3 to TRBJ2-2; D is unresolved. The CDR3 spans 13 residues. The ends were cut back, 5 bases at V and 4 bases at J, with 8 bases in the middle. Germline V lookup: CDR1 SGHTA, CDR2 FQGTGA. The CDR3 DNA is TGTGCCAGCAGCAAACCTGCCACCGGGGAGCTGTTTTTT. Its protein product is CASSKPATGELFF. Full variable domain (remainder filled in from reference TRBV7-3 and TRBJ2-2): GAGVSQTPSNKVTEKGKYVELRCDPISGHTALYWYRQSLGQGPEFLIYFQGTGAADDSGLPNDRFFAVRPEGSVSTLKIQRTERGDSAVYLCASSKPATGELFFGEGSRLTVL.

The V and J genes are TRBV24-1 and TRBJ1-2; tentative D call: TRBD1 (6 bases). The CDR3 sequence is 14 residues long. CDR1 KGHDR and CDR2 SFDVKD come from the germline V gene. The ends were cut back, 6 bases at V and 3 bases at J, with 13 bases in the middle. This CDR3 is CATSRAGEYYGYTF. In DNA form, the CDR3 reads TGTGCCACCAGTCGAGCAGGGGAGTACTATGGCTACACCTTC.

The V call is TRBV18, the J call TRBJ1-1; D gene unclear. The CDR3 consists of 15 residues. Per germline, CDR1 KGHSH and CDR2 LQKENI. The germline V and J ends were trimmed by 3 bases and 5 bases, with 16 bases remaining between them. The CDR3 spells CASSPPNDVGTEAFF. The CDR3 DNA reads as TGTGCCAGCTCACCCCCAAATGACGTGGGGACTGAAGCTTTCTTT. The full variable domain, completed using reference TRBV18 and TRBJ1-1, is NAGVMQNPRHLVRRRGQEARLRCSPMKGHSHVYWYRQLPEEGLKFMVYLQKENIIDESGMPKERFSAEFPKEGPSILRIQQVVRGDSAAYFCASSPPNDVGTEAFFGQGTRLTVV.

The CDR3 loop is CASSQARGRGAYEQYF. CDR3 nucleotide sequence: TGTGCCAGCAGCCAAGCTAGGGGAAGAGGGGCCTACGAGCAGTACTTC. The V and J genes are TRBV3-1 (or the pseudogene TRBV3-2) and TRBJ2-7; the D call may be TRBD1 or TRBD2 (5 bases each). This CDR3 region has 16 residues. V was shortened by 1 base and J by 2 bases, with 15 bases between the two germline ends. CDR1 is LGHDT, CDR2 YNNKEL, per germline (reference sequence).

This chain connects TRBV5-1 to TRBJ1-1, with TRBD1 identical over 8 bases. Germline-derived CDR1 and CDR2 are SGHRS and YFSETQ. The CDR3 consists of 18 residues. Germline trimming cut 2 bases from V and 1 base from J; bases unmatched to any gene: 13. The CDR3 here is CASSFLARGQGTNTEAFF. CDR3 nucleotide sequence: TGCGCCAGCAGCTTTTTGGCCCGTGGACAGGGCACGAACACTGAAGCTTTCTTT.

The rearrangement links TRBV7-9 to TRBJ1-4, with D unclear. This CDR3 region has 15 residues. The ends were cut back, 6 bases at V and 4 bases at J, with 15 bases in the middle. CDR1 is SEHNR, CDR2 FQNEAQ, per germline (reference sequence). The CDR3 region is CASRSRWGGNEKLFF. DNA of the CDR3: TGTGCCAGCAGGTCCCGGTGGGGAGGTAATGAAAAACTGTTTTTT.

The V call is TRBV5-1, the J call TRBJ2-2; tentatively, D is TRBD1 (6 bases). Per germline, CDR1 SGHRS and CDR2 YFSETQ. This CDR3 spans 13 amino acids. The V gene lost 4 bases and the J gene lost 7 bases, with 11 bases spanning the gap. CDR3: CASSRGQNGELFF. CDR3 coding DNA: TGCGCCAGCAGCCGAGGACAGAACGGGGAGCTGTTTTTT.

This rearrangement joins TRBV4-3 to TRBJ1-3; D is unresolved. From germline, CDR1 is LGHNA and CDR2 YSLEER. V was clipped by 1 base and J by 3 bases, with 19 bases between them. CDR3 size: 18 residues. The CDR3 is CASSQVSIQQRYGNTIYF. The CDR3, as DNA: TGCGCCAGCAGCCAAGTCTCCATACAACAGCGATATGGAAACACCATATATTTT.

The chain couples TRBV6-5 to TRBJ1-6, with 10 positions matching TRBD1. Germline V CDR1 and CDR2: MNHEY, SVGAGI. CDR3 length equals 13 residues. The J segment lost 15 bases and the V segment lost 6 bases, leaving 8 bases of the junction unmatched. The CDR3 loop is CASSHEDRGSLHF. As DNA, the CDR3 is TGTGCCAGCAGCCACGAGGACAGGGGGAGCCTCCACTTT.

The V and J genes are TRBV2 and TRBJ1-4; D perhaps matches TRBD1 (5 bases). This CDR3 contains 13 residues. Germline CDR1 SNHLY, CDR2 FYNNEI. Deletions cut 5 bases from V and 8 bases from J, with 12 bases between. The DNA for the CDR3 is TGTGCCAGCAGTTCGAGGGGAGGCGAAAAACTGTTTTTT. Translated, it gives CASSSRGGEKLFF.

The chain is built from TRBV7-8 and TRBJ1-2; D not resolved. CDR1 is SGHVS, CDR2 FQNEAQ, per germline. The germline V and J ends were trimmed by 4 bases and 2 bases, with 17 bases remaining between them. This CDR3 is 16 amino acids long. CDR3 sequence (DNA): TGTGCCAGCAGCTCAAATCGCGGGATTTGGAACTATGGCTACACCTTC. Its translation is CASSSNRGIWNYGYTF.

V usage is TRBV6-5 and J usage is TRBJ1-1; 8 bases match TRBD1. Germline lookup yields CDR1 MNHEY and CDR2 SVGAGI. There are 14 residues in the CDR3. Trimming removed 4 bases from V and 4 bases from J; junction bases left unmatched: 5. The CDR3 DNA reads as TGTGCCAGCAGTTCTAGGACAGGGTTCACTGAAGCTTTCTTT. Protein product: CASSSRTGFTEAFF.

This chain connects TRBV11-2 to TRBJ2-2; D call uncertain. CDR3 size: 16 residues. V was trimmed by 5 bases and J by 3 bases, leaving 16 bases between them. Germline V CDR1 and CDR2: SGHAT, FQNNGV. The CDR3 loop is CASSTRPQPYTGELFF. Here the CDR3 DNA reads TGTGCCAGCAGCACAAGACCTCAGCCTTACACCGGGGAGCTGTTTTTT.

The rearrangement joins TRBV28 to TRBJ1-1; D unclear. Germline assignment: CDR1 MDHEN and CDR2 SYDVKM. The CDR3 length is 14 residues. The ends were cut back, 3 bases at V and 2 bases at J, with 10 bases in the middle. The CDR3 loop reads CASSFSGINTEAFF. The CDR3, as DNA: TGTGCCAGCAGTTTTTCGGGGATAAACACTGAAGCTTTCTTT.

V is TRBV6-6 and J is TRBJ2-1; D gene ambiguous. Between the trimmed V and J ends, which lost 5 bases and 5 bases, there was a span of 13 bases. The CDR3 extends over 14 amino acids. Germline V lookup: CDR1 MNHNY, CDR2 SVGAGI (reference sequence). CDR3 coding DNA: TGTGCCAGCAGTCCGAACCGAGCCAACAATGAGCAGTTCTTC. As protein: CASSPNRANNEQFF.

This clone was seen a single time. The CDR3 protein is CASSHRRDTEAFF. The CDR3 DNA reads as TGTGCCAGCAGCCACCGGAGGGACACTGAAGCTTTCTTT. The V and J genes are TRBV12-3 or TRBV12-4 and TRBJ1-1; D uncertain. This CDR3 has 13 amino acids. Trimming stripped 6 bases from V and 3 bases from J, with 11 bases between.

The rearrangement joins TRBV7-8 to TRBJ1-5, with D unresolved. In germline, CDR1 is SGHVS, CDR2 FQNEAQ. CDR3 length: 14 residues. V was trimmed by 1 base and J by 5 bases, leaving 9 bases between them. The chain's CDR3 is CASSLEAEDQPQHF. The CDR3 DNA reads TGTGCCAGCAGCTTAGAGGCAGAGGATCAGCCCCAGCATTTT. Based on the CDR3 plus reference TRBV7-8 and TRBJ1-5, the full variable domain is GAGVSQSPRYKVAKRGQDVALRCDPISGHVSLFWYQQALGQGPEFLTYFQNEAQLDKSGLPSDRFFAERPEGSVSTLKIQRTQQEDSAVYLCASSLEAEDQPQHFGDGTRLSIL.

The chain is built from TRBV5-4 and TRBJ1-2; no clear D gene. V lost 2 bases and J 1 base, leaving 6 bases between the germline ends. This CDR3 comprises 13 residues. Germline V gene lookup returns CDR1 SGHNT and CDR2 YYREEE (reference sequence). The CDR3 protein is CASSLRLNYGYTF. The CDR3 DNA reads as TGTGCCAGCAGCTTAAGACTTAACTATGGCTACACCTTC.

This chain joins TRBV6-5 and TRBJ2-3, with D perhaps given as TRBD1 or TRBD2 (5 bases each). Germline-derived CDR1 and CDR2 are MNHEY and SVGAGI. Trimming stripped 8 bases from V and 4 bases from J, with 19 bases between. The CDR3 is 15 residues long. Here the CDR3 reads CASQPGTTVPDTQYF. In DNA, the CDR3 is TGTGCCAGCCAACCTGGGACCACAGTGCCAGATACGCAGTATTTT.

This clone occurred once. The chain couples TRBV7-2 to TRBJ1-1; D is uncertain. CDR1 and CDR2 from the germline V gene are SGHTA and FQGNSA. CDR3 size: 16 residues. Between the trimmed V and J ends, which lost 2 bases and 5 bases, there was a span of 18 bases. CDR3 sequence reads: CASSLPSAAWGTEAFF. CDR3 in DNA: TGTGCCAGCAGCTTACCTTCGGCGGCCTGGGGAACTGAAGCTTTCTTT.

The chain is built from TRBV5-1 and TRBJ1-1, with 7 bases fitting TRBD1. Trimming removed 4 bases from V and 11 bases from J; junction bases left unmatched: 14. The CDR3 runs 14 residues. Germline-derived CDR1 and CDR2 are SGHRS and YFSETQ. Here the CDR3 reads CASSRAEGGDRAFF. The CDR3 DNA reads as TGCGCCAGCAGCCGTGCTGAAGGGGGCGATAGGGCTTTCTTT.

This chain joins TRBV12-3 or TRBV12-4 and TRBJ2-1, with 9 bases matching TRBD1. V was clipped by 10 bases and J by 7 bases; unmatched bases: 5. The CDR3 sequence is 12 residues long. The CDR3 reads CATGTGRNEQFF. The DNA for the CDR3 is TGTGCCACCGGGACAGGGAGGAATGAGCAGTTCTTC.

The chain couples TRBV5-1 to TRBJ2-3; D ambiguous. The CDR3 runs 13 residues. Deletions cut 0 bases from V and 9 bases from J, with 11 bases between. Germline lookup yields CDR1 SGHRS and CDR2 YFSETQ. The CDR3 sequence: CASSLDVLGTQYF. The DNA of the CDR3 is TGCGCCAGCAGCTTGGATGTGTTAGGGACGCAGTATTTT. Complete variable domain (other parts from reference TRBV5-1 and TRBJ2-3): KAGVTQTPRYLIKTRGQQVTLSCSPISGHRSVSWYQQTPGQGLQFLFEYFSETQRNKGNFPGRFSGRQFSNSRSEMNVSTLELGDSALYLCASSLDVLGTQYFGPGTRLTVL.

The chain joins TRBV4-1 to TRBJ2-7, with a possible D match to TRBD2 (6 bases). Germline V gene data show CDR1 as MGHRA and CDR2 as YSYEKL. V lost 0 bases to trimming and J lost 7 bases, with 16 bases between them. This CDR3 is built from 15 residues. CDR3 nucleotides: TGCGCCAGCAGCCAAGATGGGGAGGTGAGGAGGGAGCAGTACTTC. It is translated as CASSQDGEVRREQYF.

The chain couples TRBV2 to TRBJ1-2; 7 nucleotides match TRBD1. The germline V gene has CDR1 SNHLY and CDR2 FYNNEI. The V gene end was trimmed by 7 bases and the J gene end by 5 bases; junction bases not matched to a gene: 10. The CDR3 totals 14 residues. The CDR3 region has the DNA TGTGCCAGCACCATAAGGGGGCGGACTTATGGCTACACCTTC. Amino acid sequence: CASTIRGRTYGYTF. The variable domain in full, with the rest retrieved from reference TRBV2 and TRBJ1-2, is EPEVTQTPSHQVTQMGQEVILRCVPISNHLYFYWYRQILGQKVEFLVSFYNNEISEKSEIFDDQFSVERPDGSNFTLKIRSTKLEDSAMYFCASTIRGRTYGYTFGSGTRLTVV.

V and J are TRBV4-1 and TRBJ2-3; 9 nucleotides agree with TRBD1. The CDR3 is 16 residues long. In germline, CDR1 is MGHRA, CDR2 YSYEKL. After removal of 1 base from V and 4 bases from J, the junction contained 6 bases not matched to a gene. CDR3 nucleotides: TGCGCCAGCAGCCAAGGGGACAGGGCGCCTTCAGATACGCAGTATTTT. It encodes CASSQGDRAPSDTQYF.

This chain connects TRBV19 to TRBJ2-2; 11 bases fit TRBD2. V lost 7 bases to trimming and J lost 1 base; unmatched junction nucleotides: 2. Germline V gene data show CDR1 as LNHDA and CDR2 as SQIVND (reference sequence). This CDR3 has 15 residues. CDR3 sequence (DNA): TGTGCCAGTAAACTAGCGGGGGTGAACACCGGGGAGCTGTTTTTT. Encoded protein: CASKLAGVNTGELFF. Drawing the rest from reference TRBV19 and TRBJ2-2, the complete variable domain is DGGITQSPKYLFRKEGQNVTLSCEQNLNHDAMYWYRQDPGQGLRLIYYSQIVNDFQKGDIAEGYSVSREKKESFPLTVTSAQKNPTAFYLCASKLAGVNTGELFFGEGSRLTVL.

The chain has TRBV6-2 or TRBV6-3 and TRBJ1-1; D uncertain. The CDR3 has 13 residues. Per germline, CDR1 MNHEY and CDR2 SVGEGT. The V end was cut by 2 bases, the J end by 1 base, with 5 bases between. In nucleotides, the CDR3 is TGTGCCAGCAGTTACCCGGCGAACACTGAAGCTTTCTTT. This encodes CASSYPANTEAFF.

V is TRBV28 and J is TRBJ2-1; D gene uncertain. V lost 3 bases to trimming and J lost 5 bases, with 2 bases between them. Germline CDR1 reads MDHEN; CDR2 reads SYDVKM. This CDR3 region has 11 residues. CDR3 in DNA: TGTGCCAGCAGTTTGAACAATGAGCAGTTCTTC. Translation gives CASSLNNEQFF.

V and J are TRBV3-1 (or the pseudogene TRBV3-2) and TRBJ1-2; D unclear. Looked up from germline, CDR1 is LGHDT and CDR2 is YNNKEL (reference sequence). CDR3 length: 13 residues. The V and J ends lost 1 base and 4 bases respectively, with 7 bases between them. The CDR3 here is CASSQAHSYGYTF. CDR3 bases: TGTGCCAGCAGCCAAGCGCATAGCTATGGCTACACCTTC.